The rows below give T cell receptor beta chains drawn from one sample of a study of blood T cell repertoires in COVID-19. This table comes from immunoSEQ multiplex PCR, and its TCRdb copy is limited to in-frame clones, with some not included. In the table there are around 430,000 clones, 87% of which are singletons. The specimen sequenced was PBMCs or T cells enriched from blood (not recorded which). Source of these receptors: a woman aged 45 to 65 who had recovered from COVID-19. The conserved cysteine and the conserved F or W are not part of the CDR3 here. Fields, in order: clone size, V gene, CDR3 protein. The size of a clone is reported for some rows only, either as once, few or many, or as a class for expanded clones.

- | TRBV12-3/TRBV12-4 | ASSRGSGLEAF
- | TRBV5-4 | ASSPGGGEQY
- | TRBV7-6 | ASSMSSGHHEQF
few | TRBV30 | AWSSRGRVTEAF
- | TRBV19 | ASSIVRGKLF
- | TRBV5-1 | ASSLEATGNTEAF
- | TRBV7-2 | ASSPGTSGVETQY
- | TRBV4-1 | ASSQGMIREGLNTEAF
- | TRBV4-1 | ASRTGTANTEAF
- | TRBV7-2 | ASSLVGAFGNQPQH
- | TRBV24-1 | ATSDPRTGENGYT
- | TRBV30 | AGGTGRLYT
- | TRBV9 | ASSPTGGGGGYGYT
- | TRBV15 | ATSSYRDHNYGYT
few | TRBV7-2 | ASSWDRGDEKLF
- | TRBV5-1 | ASSLGSGTGTNEQY
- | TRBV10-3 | AISDLEVPQH
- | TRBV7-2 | ASSLSGGSSYEQY
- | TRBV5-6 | ASSFVGSSGNTIY
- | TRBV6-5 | ASSYSRWGQGNEQF
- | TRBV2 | ASSEFPFGELF
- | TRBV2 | ATSAPRGMNTEAF
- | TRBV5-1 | ASTPGTGNTDTQY
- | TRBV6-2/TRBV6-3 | ASSTKSGSYNEQF
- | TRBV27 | ASSLLAGEQETQY
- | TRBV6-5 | ASRPGRGNYGYT
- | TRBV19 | ASSQQGLGTEAF
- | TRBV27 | ASSQTRTVYEQY
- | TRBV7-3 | ASSLLGQRGETQY
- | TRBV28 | TSSTSYEQY
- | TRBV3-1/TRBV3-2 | ASSYPGQFYGYT
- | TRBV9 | ASSVQGGTEAF
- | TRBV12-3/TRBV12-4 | ASSPGGGKLF
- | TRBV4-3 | ASSLSREWSGNEQF
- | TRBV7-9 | ASGADLFSGNTIY
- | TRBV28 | ASSFGRMNTEAF
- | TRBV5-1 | ASSLSPANSPLH
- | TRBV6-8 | ASSISQGSLNYGYT
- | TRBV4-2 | ASSQITSGASTDTQY
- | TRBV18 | ASSAGTGKANYGYT
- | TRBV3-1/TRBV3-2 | ASSQGTTGRVSPLH
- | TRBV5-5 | ASSLSGGRDTQY
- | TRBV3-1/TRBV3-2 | ASRDRGRAEAF
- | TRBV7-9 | ASEGRERTEAF
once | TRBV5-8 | ASSLRDSPRNEQF
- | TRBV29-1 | SVGGGAEAF
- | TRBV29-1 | SVEDQQGAAEAF
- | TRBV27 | ASSISGVPPPEQY
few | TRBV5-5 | ASSVGTGNSPLH